This T cell receptor beta chain was sequenced during a study of blood T cell repertoires in COVID-19 (dated by TCRdb to about 2020). Looking at the study overall: Samples from collaborators originated in the United States, Italy and Spain and spanned both the acute and convalescent phases of COVID-19. The material from the prospective study consisted of cDNA or gDNA derived from T cells, B-cell-depleted T cells, or PBMCs. The dataset comprised deeply sampled blood TCRbeta repertoires from subjects exposed to, actively infected with, or recovered from COVID-19. The repertoires were made available in a free public database intended to serve as a resource for research on the immune response to SARS-CoV-2. Samples were obtained from the ongoing ImmuneRACE study (first 160 participants) and from about 1,300 subjects provided by 6 global collaborators. Sample metadata almost always included a de-identified subject ID, COVID-19 status, age in years and sex. Where HLA class I and class II types were available, the types were taken from metadata supplied by the sample provider, not from assay-based typing. The paper's findings and limits, for the study overall: Clinical and demographic metadata were provided uncurated, with the amount varying by source and participant.

Trimming costs V 0 bases and J 3 bases, and their ends lie 6 bases apart. The cysteine opens and the phenylalanine closes a CDR3 of 13 amino acids. Just the 39-base CDR3 DNA is kept, in frame starting at base 1. In the germline V gene, CDR1 corresponds to LGHNA and CDR2 to YSLEER. One collaborating source in Seattle enrolled patients while the patients were actively infected and followed the patients over time throughout the course of disease. Collaborating institutions collected whole blood in K2EDTA tubes following their own protocols. Collaborator samples were shipped for TCRbeta analysis as frozen whole blood, isolated PBMCs, or DNA extracted from either sample type. TCRbeta CDR3 regions were amplified from genomic DNA using the immunoSEQ Assay, a bias-controlled multiplex PCR. Per the source publication's procedure: Within the assay, amplification of reference gene primers was used to estimate how many nucleated cells each sample contained. Sequence reads were collapsed and filtered to measure the absolute abundance of every unique TCRbeta CDR3 rearrangement. For each sample, productive Simpson clonality was calculated as the square root of Simpson's diversity index across productive rearrangements. TCRdb limited this immuneACCESS table to in-frame rearrangements with V and J called. A share of clones is missing; checked studies link under half to unresolved V genes, and the rest is unexplained. D and trimming come from the DNA, and the V and J calls and clone size come from that table. Within this sample are a few hundred thousand clones, with 83% of them counted one time only. The ten most abundant clones make up roughly 1.3% of the sample.

Concerning this clone: No antigen is known for it. Base quality data are lacking; no much larger clone is found one base away.

This chain is built from TRBV4-3 and TRBJ2-7; the D region possibly corresponds to TRBD1 (5 bases align). The sample taken for sequencing was peripheral blood. The sequence came from a woman aged 25 to 45 with COVID-19, enrolled during active disease. The CDR3 corresponds to CASSQERGYEQYF. The DNA sequence reads TGCGCCAGCAGCCAAGAAAGGGGCTACGAGCAGTACTTC.